The 2 T cell receptor beta chains below were found in one sample sequenced in a study of T cell responses to AZD1222 COVID-19 vaccine. Data came from immunoSEQ multiplex PCR; TCRdb stores just in-frame clones and leaves some out. The profile shows 75,000 to 100,000 clones, approximately 86% of them singletons. Sequenced material: peripheral blood, taken on day 0 of MenACWY control vaccination. These receptors all stem from an adult in good health.

The J gene is TRBJ1-2, the V gene TRBV12-5, with D possibly TRBD1 on 5 matching bases. This CDR3 spans 14 amino acids. V was pared by 4 bases and J by 3 bases, with 12 bases between. Germline loops: CDR1 LGHNT, CDR2 FRNRAP. This CDR3 reads CASGSGVLDYGYTF. The CDR3 nucleotides are TGTGCTAGTGGTTCGGGGGTTCTCGACTATGGCTACACCTTC.

CDR3 bases: TGTGCCAGCAGCTTTCCAGGCAACTATGGCTACACCTTC. This sequence encodes CASSFPGNYGYTF. The chain recombines TRBV5-6 with TRBJ1-2; no definite D call. The CDR3 runs to 13 residues. The ends were cut back, 2 bases at V and 2 bases at J, with 7 bases in the middle. Germline V lookup: CDR1 SGHDT, CDR2 YYEEEE.